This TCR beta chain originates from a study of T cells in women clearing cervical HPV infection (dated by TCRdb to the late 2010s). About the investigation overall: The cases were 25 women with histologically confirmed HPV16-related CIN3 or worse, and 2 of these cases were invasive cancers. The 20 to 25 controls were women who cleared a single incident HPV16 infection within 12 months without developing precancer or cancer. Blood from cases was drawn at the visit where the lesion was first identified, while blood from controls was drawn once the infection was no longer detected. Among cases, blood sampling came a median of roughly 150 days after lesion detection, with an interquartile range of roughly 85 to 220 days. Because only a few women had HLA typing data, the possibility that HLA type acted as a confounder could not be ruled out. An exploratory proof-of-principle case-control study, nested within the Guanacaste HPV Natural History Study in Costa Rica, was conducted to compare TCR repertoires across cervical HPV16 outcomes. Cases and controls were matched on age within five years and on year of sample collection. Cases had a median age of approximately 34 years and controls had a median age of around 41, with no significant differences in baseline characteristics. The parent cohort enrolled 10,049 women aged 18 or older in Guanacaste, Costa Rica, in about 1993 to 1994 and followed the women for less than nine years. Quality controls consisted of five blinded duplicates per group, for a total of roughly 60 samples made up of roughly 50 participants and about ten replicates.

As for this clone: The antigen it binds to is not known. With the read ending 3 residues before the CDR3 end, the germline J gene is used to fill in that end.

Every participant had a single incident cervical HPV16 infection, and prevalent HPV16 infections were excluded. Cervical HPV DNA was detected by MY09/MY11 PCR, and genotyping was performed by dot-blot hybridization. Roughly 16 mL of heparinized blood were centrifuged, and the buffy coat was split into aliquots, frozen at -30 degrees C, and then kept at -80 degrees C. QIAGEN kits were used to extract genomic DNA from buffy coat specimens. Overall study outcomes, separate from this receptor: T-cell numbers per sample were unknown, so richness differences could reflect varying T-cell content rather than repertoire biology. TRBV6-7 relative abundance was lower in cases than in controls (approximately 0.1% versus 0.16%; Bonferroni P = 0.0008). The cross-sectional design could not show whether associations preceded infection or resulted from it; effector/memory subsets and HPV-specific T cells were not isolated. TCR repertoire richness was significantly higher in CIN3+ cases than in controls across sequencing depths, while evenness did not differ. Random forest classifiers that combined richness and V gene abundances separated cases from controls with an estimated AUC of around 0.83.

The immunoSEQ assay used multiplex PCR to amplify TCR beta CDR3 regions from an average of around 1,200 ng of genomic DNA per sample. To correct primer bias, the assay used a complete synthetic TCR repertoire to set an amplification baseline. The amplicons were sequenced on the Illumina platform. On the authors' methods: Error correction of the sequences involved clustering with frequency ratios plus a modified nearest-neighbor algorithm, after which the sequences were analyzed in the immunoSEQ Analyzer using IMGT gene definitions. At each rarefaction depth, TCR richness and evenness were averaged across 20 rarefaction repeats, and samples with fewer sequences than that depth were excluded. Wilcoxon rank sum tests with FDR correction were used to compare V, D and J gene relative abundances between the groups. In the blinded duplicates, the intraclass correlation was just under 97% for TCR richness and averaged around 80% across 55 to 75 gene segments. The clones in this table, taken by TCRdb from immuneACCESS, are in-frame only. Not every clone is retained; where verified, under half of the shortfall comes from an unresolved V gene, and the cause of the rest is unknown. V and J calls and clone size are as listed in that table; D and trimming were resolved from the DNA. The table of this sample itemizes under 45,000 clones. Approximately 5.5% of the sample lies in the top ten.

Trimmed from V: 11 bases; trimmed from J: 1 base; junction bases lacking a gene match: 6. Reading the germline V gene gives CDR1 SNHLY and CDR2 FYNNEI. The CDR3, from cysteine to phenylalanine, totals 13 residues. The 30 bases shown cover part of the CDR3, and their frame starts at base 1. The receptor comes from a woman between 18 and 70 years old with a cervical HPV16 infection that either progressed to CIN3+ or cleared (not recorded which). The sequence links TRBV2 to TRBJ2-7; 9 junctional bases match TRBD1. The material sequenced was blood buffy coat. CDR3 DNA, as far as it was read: TGTGCCCTAGGAGGACAGGGGTCCTACGAG. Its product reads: CALGGQGSYE. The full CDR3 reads CALGGQGSYEQYF.